This T cell receptor beta chain came from a study of early T cells in non-severe SARS-CoV-2 infection. Study-level background: Bulk RNA isolated from unsorted whole blood underwent sequencing; chains were not paired. Regarding the study as a whole: Comparison of clonotypes with VDJdb favored anti-spike CD8 responses while missing private and CD4 specificities.

A word on this clonotype: Its specificity is not known.

As part of library construction, unique molecular identifiers were attached to individual cDNA molecules. In TCRdb, the 5' RACE reads were re-called with MiXCR into one record per CDR3 protein. The sample shows roughly 80,000 distinct CDR3 sequences, about 15% of them seen only once. CDR3 length: 15 amino acids. From germline, CDR1 is SGHDN and CDR2 FVKESK. The germline V and J ends were trimmed by 1 base and 7 bases, with 16 bases remaining between them. The source material was whole blood. The receptor comes from an adult who was a healthcare worker with PCR-confirmed SARS-CoV-2 infection or an uninfected control (not recorded which). This chain uses TRBV14 with TRBJ1-2; D is possibly TRBD1 (6 bases). CDR3 in DNA: TGTGCCAGCAGCCAAGCCCCGGGACACCTCCCTGGCTACACCTTC. Translating it yields CASSQAPGHLPGYTF.